This TCR beta chain was retrieved from a study of regulatory T cells in long-lasting Graves disease. Notes on the study in general: Patients with persistent Graves' had lower TCR diversity than newly diagnosed patients.

The CDR3 spans 17 residues. CDR1 and CDR2 from the germline V gene are SGHAT and FQNNGV. V dropped 5 bases and J dropped 0 bases, with 19 bases sitting between them. The TCR beta library used iRepertoire HTBI primers with Arm-PCR amplification of CDR3. TCRdb re-derived calls from the multiplex PCR reads in MiXCR, one entry per CDR3 protein. The sample carries roughly 420,000 distinct CDR3 sequences, 12% to 15% recorded once. This clonotype was detected many times. As yet, its antigen is unknown. The time point was: newly diagnosed GD, antithyroid drugs for less than 3 months. After RNA was extracted from PBMCs, the TCR library was made from it. The same specimen was also included in a second study, on T cells in Graves' hyperthyroidism and ophthalmopathy. From that study: Most clonotypes that expanded in the thyroid above 0.001 also showed up in blood.

The chain joins TRBV11-2 to TRBJ1-1; the D gene is possibly TRBD1 (6 bases). Source: peripheral blood mononuclear cells (PBMCs), taken at new diagnosis, from a patient treated with antithyroid drugs. The clonotype was recovered from a woman in her 50s with Graves disease. The CDR3 spells CASSRGVGGVMNTEAFF. The CDR3 region has the DNA TGTGCCAGCAGCAGAGGGGTAGGGGGTGTAATGAACACTGAAGCTTTCTTT.